The rows below give T cell receptor beta chains drawn from one sample of a study of cytomegalovirus exposure and HLA in healthy donors. The assay was immunoSEQ multiplex PCR, and TCRdb's table has in-frame clones only and misses some. The table has 210,000 or so clones, around 89% seen once. The sequencing input was PBMCs. The receptors were sampled from a woman between 18 and 30 years old in good health and CMV-seronegative. Each CDR3 is given with its conserved first and last residue. A D gene is named only where the DNA matches it firmly. Clone size, where shown, is once, few, many, or a class for clones that have expanded.

clone size,J gene,V gene,D gene,CDR3 protein
.,TRBJ2-1,TRBV7-2,.,CASSPLGGEQFF
.,TRBJ2-7,TRBV6-5,TRBD1,CASSRDRGASYEQYF
once,TRBJ2-1,TRBV2,.,CASSDGGRNEQFF
.,TRBJ2-1,TRBV2,TRBD2,CASSRRTSGGPEQFF
once,TRBJ2-7,TRBV4-1,.,CASSQIMVGASSYEQYF
.,TRBJ2-6,TRBV2,.,CASSDILTWGGPGANVLTF
.,TRBJ1-2,TRBV6-5,TRBD1,CASGSGGTDHYGYTF
.,TRBJ2-3,TRBV5-1,TRBD1,CASSLGGAGSTDTQYF
.,TRBJ2-3,TRBV29-1,TRBD2,CRAGSLLDTQYF
.,TRBJ1-2,TRBV2,TRBD1,CASSMDRVGYTF
.,TRBJ2-5,TRBV30,.,CAWSATAKQETQYF